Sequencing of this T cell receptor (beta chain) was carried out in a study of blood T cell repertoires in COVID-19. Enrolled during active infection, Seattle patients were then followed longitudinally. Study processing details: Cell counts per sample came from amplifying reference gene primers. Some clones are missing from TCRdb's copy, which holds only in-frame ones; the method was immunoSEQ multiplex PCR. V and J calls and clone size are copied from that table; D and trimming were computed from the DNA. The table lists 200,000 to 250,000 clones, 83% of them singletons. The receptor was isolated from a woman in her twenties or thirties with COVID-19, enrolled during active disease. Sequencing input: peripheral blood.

CDR3 residues: CASSYWGLGGYTF. As DNA, the CDR3 is TGTGCCAGCAGTTATTGGGGACTTGGTGGCTACACCTTC. The chain joins TRBV12-3 or TRBV12-4 to TRBJ1-2, with a tentative D call TRBD1 (5 bases). The CDR3 runs 13 residues. V was pared by 4 bases and J by 7 bases, with 13 bases between.